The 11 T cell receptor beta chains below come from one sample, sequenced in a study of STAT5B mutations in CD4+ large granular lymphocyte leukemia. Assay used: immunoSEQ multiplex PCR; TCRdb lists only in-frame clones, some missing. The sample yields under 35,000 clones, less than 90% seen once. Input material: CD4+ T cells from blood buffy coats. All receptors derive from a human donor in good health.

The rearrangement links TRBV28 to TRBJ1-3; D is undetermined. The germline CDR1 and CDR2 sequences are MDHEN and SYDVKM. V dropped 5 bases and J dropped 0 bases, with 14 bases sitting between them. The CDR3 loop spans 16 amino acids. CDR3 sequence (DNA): TGTGCCAGCAGTGGATACCAGGAGTACTCTGGAAACACCATATATTTT. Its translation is CASSGYQEYSGNTIYF.

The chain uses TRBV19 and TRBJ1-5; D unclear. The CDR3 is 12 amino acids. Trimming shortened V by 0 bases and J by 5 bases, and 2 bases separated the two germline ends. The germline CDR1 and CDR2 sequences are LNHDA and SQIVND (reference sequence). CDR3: CASSIEYQPQHF. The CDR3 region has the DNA TGTGCCAGTAGTATAGAATATCAGCCCCAGCATTTT.

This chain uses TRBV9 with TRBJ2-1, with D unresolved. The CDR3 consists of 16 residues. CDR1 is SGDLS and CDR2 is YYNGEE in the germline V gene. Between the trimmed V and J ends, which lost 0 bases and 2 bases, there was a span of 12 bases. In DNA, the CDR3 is TGTGCCAGCAGCGTAGCGGGCAGTCTTGCCTACAATGAGCAGTTCTTC. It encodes CASSVAGSLAYNEQFF. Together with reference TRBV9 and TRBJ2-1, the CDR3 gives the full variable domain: DSGVTQTPKHLITATGQRVTLRCSPRSGDLSVYWYQQSLDQGLQFLIQYYNGEERAKGNILERFSAQQFPDLHSELNLSSLELGDSALYFCASSVAGSLAYNEQFFGPGTRLTVL.

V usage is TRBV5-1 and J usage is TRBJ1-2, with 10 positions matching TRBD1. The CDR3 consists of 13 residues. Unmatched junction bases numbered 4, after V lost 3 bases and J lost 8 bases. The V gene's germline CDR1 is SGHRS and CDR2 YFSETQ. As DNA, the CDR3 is TGCGCCAGCAGCTCGCGGACAGGGGGAGGCTACACCTTC. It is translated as CASSSRTGGGYTF.

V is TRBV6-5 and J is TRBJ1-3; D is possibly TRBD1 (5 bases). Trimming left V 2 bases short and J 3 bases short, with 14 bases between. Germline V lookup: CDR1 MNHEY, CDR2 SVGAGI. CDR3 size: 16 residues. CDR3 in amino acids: CASSYEGSGIGNTIYF. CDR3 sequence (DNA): TGTGCCAGCAGTTACGAAGGCTCAGGGATTGGAAACACCATATATTTT.

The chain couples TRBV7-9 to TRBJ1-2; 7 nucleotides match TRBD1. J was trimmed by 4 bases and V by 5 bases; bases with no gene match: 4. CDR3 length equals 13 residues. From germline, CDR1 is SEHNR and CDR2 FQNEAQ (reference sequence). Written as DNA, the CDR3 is TGTGCCAGCAGCCTGGGACAGTCCTATGGCTACACCTTC. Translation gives CASSLGQSYGYTF. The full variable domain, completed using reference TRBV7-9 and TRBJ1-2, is DTGVSQNPRHKITKRGQNVTFRCDPISEHNRLYWYRQTLGQGPEFLTYFQNEAQLEKSRLLSDRFSAERPKGSFSTLEIQRTEQGDSAMYLCASSLGQSYGYTFGSGTRLTVV.

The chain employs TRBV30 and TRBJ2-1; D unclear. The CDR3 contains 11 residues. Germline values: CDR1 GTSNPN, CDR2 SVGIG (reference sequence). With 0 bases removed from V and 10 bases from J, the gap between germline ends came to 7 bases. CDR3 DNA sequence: TGTGCCTGGAGTGTTAGCCCCGAGCAGTTCTTC. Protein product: CAWSVSPEQFF.

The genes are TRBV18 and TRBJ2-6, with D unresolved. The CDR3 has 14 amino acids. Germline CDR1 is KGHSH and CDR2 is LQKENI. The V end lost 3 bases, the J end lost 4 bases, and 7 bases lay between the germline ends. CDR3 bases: TGTGCCAGCTCACCCTCCGGGGGGGCCAACGTCCTGACTTTC. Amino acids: CASSPSGGANVLTF.

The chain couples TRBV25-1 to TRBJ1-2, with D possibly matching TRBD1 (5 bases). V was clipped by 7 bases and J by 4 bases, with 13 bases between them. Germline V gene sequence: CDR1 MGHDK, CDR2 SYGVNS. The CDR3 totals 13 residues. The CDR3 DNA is TGTGCCAGCATTGACAGCAACTCCTATGGCTACACCTTC. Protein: CASIDSNSYGYTF.

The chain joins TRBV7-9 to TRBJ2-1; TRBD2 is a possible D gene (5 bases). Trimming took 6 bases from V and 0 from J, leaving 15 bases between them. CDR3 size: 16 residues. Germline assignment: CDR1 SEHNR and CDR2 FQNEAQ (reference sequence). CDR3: CASSYRTSYSYNEQFF. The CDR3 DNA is TGTGCCAGCAGTTACCGGACTTCATACTCCTACAATGAGCAGTTCTTC.

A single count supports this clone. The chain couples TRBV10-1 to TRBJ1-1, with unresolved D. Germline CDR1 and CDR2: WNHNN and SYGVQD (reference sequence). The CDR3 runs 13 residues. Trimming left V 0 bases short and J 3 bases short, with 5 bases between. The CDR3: CASSESVDTEAFF. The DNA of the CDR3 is TGCGCCAGCAGTGAGTCGGTAGACACTGAAGCTTTCTTT.